The present T cell receptor beta chain was sequenced within a study of early T cells in non-severe SARS-CoV-2 infection (dated by TCRdb to the early 2020s). Background for the entire study: Bulk RNA from unsorted whole blood was used for TCR sequencing, so alpha and beta chains could not be paired.

Library method: 5' RACE. The sequencer listed for this sample is NextSeq 500. In the TCR library protocol, unique molecular identifiers were attached to individual cDNA molecules to correct for PCR bias and sequencing error. Both TCR alpha and beta chains were sequenced, and tight co-correlation was observed between alpha and beta sequence abundances in each sample. The study's own analysis went as follows. V gene, J gene and CDR3 annotation of TCR sequences was performed with Decombinator V4. Expanded TCRs were defined as changing significantly between any two time points under a Poisson model with p below 0.0001. TCR abundances were normalised to the total number of TCRs sequenced per sample and were expressed as counts per million. VDJdb, accessed 1 November 2021, was searched for CMV, EBV and SARS-CoV-2 annotated TCRs, with TCRs annotated for multiple antigens excluded. TCRdb reprocessed the public reads (quality trimming at Q25 with fastp, clone calling with MiXCR) and kept in-frame beta chains. Each record represents a unique CDR3 protein, reported with the most common genes and DNA among its rows. Here the V and J calls rest on TCRdb's processing, not on the authors' analysis. This sample gives 63,000 or so distinct CDR3 sequences in total; about an eighth of them show up just once. Clones ranked in the top ten supply almost 6.5% of the sample.

Study-wide conclusions, independent of this receptor: VDJdb matching was skewed toward anti-spike CD8 responses, so virus-specific expansions were likely underestimated and private and CD4 specificities were missed.

A case-control design nested within a healthcare worker cohort in London, UK, was used, with weekly nasopharyngeal swab PCR tests and blood sampling performed. Between 23 and 31 March 2020, the week of the UK lockdown, healthcare workers were enrolled and then followed up weekly for as long as 16 weeks. For this clonotype: What antigen it recognizes has not been identified. No much larger clonotype is one base removed from it; base qualities were not supplied.

The receptor was isolated from an adult who was a healthcare worker with PCR-confirmed SARS-CoV-2 infection or an uninfected control (not recorded which). The specimen was whole blood.

The CDR3 reads as follows: CASSFLLTGNTIYF. The nucleotide sequence is given as TGTGCCAGCAGTTTCCTCCTGACAGGAAACACCATATATTTT. The sequence is built from TRBV12-3 or TRBV12-4 and TRBJ1-3, with the D gene not confidently named. From the cysteine through the phenylalanine, the CDR3 covers 14 amino acids. Only CDR3 DNA remains: 42 bases, in frame from the first base. At the junction V is shortened by 3 bases and J by 4 bases, with 10 bases in between.